This T cell receptor beta chain is from a study of technical replicates of blood from a handful of donors. Profiling relied on immunoSEQ multiplex PCR, and the TCRdb table lists in-frame clones only, not all of them. Of some 70,000 clones detected, 95% to 98% appear once; the ten largest clones hold approximately 0.26%. This CDR3 spans 16 amino acids. CDR1 PRHDT and CDR2 FYEKMQ come from the germline V gene (reference sequence). Germline trimming cut 2 bases from V and 4 bases from J; bases unmatched to any gene: 3. This clone came up once. Source material: T cells isolated from PBMCs. The receptor was isolated from a human donor in good health. The gene calls are TRBV13 and TRBJ2-3, with TRBD2 matching 13 bases. The CDR3 spells CASSLRTSGSPDTQYF. The CDR3 DNA reads TGTGCCAGCAGCTTAAGGACTAGCGGGAGCCCAGATACGCAGTATTTT.